This T cell receptor beta chain was retrieved from a study of blood T cell repertoires in COVID-19. Study-wide background: Specimens from acute and convalescent COVID-19 originated in the United States, Italy and Spain. In each case, the material was cDNA or gDNA derived from T cells, B-cell-depleted T cells, or PBMCs.

There are a few counts of this clone. Under the authors' procedure: Using reference gene primer amplification, nucleated cell counts were estimated. The protocol was immunoSEQ multiplex PCR, while the TCRdb copy is restricted to in-frame clones and leaves out a portion. V and J calls and clone size are given by that table; D and trimming were obtained from the DNA. Found here are about 260,000 clones, almost 85% of them singletons; the top ten hold approximately 1.9%. Germline values: CDR1 MGHDK, CDR2 SYGVNS. J was trimmed by 8 bases and V by 3 bases; bases with no gene match: 10. The CDR3 contains 15 residues.

Sequencing was carried out using peripheral blood. The V and J genes are TRBV25-1 and TRBJ2-5; TRBD1 aligns across 9 bases. The receptor was derived from a woman aged 80 or over with acute or convalescent COVID-19. CDR3 nucleotide sequence: TGTGCCAGCAGTGACCCCGGGACAGGGCGGGCAACCCAGTACTTC. It yields the protein CASSDPGTGRATQYF.